Sequencing of this T cell receptor (beta chain) was carried out in a study of metastatic and nonmetastatic thyroid tumors. This clone was found many times. Other DNA sequences from this sample encode an identical CDR3 as well. As handled by the study authors: The study took CDR3 differences across clinicopathological groups and made a distant-metastasis classifier for papillary thyroid cancer from them. TCRdb re-clonotyped the PCR reads via MiXCR. The V and J calls and clone size come from TCRdb's table, not from the authors' own analysis. The sample has approximately 19,000 clones; roughly 15% are singletons. The CDR3 contains 16 residues. V was trimmed by 4 bases and J by 2 bases, leaving 18 bases between them. CDR1 SGDLS and CDR2 YYNGEE come from the germline V gene. No treatment had been given to any patient before thyroid surgery.

Material for sequencing was blood. The receptor comes from a female donor with papillary thyroid cancer or a benign thyroid nodule (not recorded which). Some clones in this sample may be carry-over from other donors' samples. The rearrangement uses TRBV9 and TRBJ2-5; a weak D match, TRBD1 (6 bases). CDR3: CASSPRSTGVQETQYF. The CDR3 nucleotides read TGTGCCAGCAGCCCCCGCTCGACAGGTGTACAAGAGACCCAGTACTTC. The whole variable domain, remainder taken from reference TRBV9 and TRBJ2-5, is DSGVTQTPKHLITATGQRVTLRCSPRSGDLSVYWYQQSLDQGLQFLIQYYNGEERAKGNILERFSAQQFPDLHSELNLSSLELGDSALYFCASSPRSTGVQETQYFGPGTRLLVL.